This TCR beta chain is from a study of blood T cell repertoires in COVID-19. In the study overall: The origin of the acute and convalescent COVID-19 samples was the United States, Italy and Spain. PBMCs, B-cell-depleted T cells, or T cells provided the cDNA or gDNA that made up the material.

Under the authors' procedure: Nucleated cell counts were estimated from reference gene primer amplification. Assay: immunoSEQ multiplex PCR; the TCRdb copy retains only in-frame clones and omits some. V and J calls and clone size are copied from that table; D and trimming were computed from the DNA. Seen here are 130,000 to 150,000 clones, roughly 79% observed once, and the top ten hold around 1.8%. The CDR3 spans 16 residues. V shed 1 base, J shed 5 bases, and the junction held 4 bases outside the gene matches. Looked up from germline, CDR1 is LNHNV and CDR2 is YYDKDF (reference sequence). The gene calls are TRBV15 and TRBJ2-5, with 13 nucleotides matching TRBD2. This TCR was recovered from a woman aged 55-75 years with acute or convalescent COVID-19. The source material was peripheral blood. The CDR3 DNA reads as TGTGCCACCAGCAGAGGACTAGCGGGAGGCTTGGAGACCCAGTACTTC. Translating gives CATSRGLAGGLETQYF.